This TCR beta chain was found in a study of shared clonotypes between healthy human individuals. At the level of the study: A couple of women and a few men aged 18 to 49 served as donors.

CD45RA-negative memory and CD45RA+ naive subsets were split from the CD4+ cells. Study results and caveats: Several donors shared roughly 5% of their naive CD4 clonotypes.

Data came from immunoSEQ multiplex PCR; TCRdb stores just in-frame clones and leaves some out. The table has 2 million to 2.5 million clones, more than 90% seen once. This clone was counted once. What it binds is unknown. The TCR originated in a man aged 18 to 30 in good health. Input material: naive CD4+ T cells sorted from blood. The subset denotes: CD45RA+ positively selected.

The CDR3, as DNA: TGCAGCTCATTTCGTCAAAAGGGGACTAGCGGGAGACCTACCCTACTCTACGAGCAGTACTTC. Protein: CSSFRQKGTSGRPTLLYEQYF. V is TRBV29-1 and J is TRBJ2-7; TRBD2 matches 14 bases. CDR3 length: 21 residues. The trim removed 8 bases at V and 3 bases at J, leaving 27 bases unmatched. Germline V CDR1 and CDR2: SQVTM, ANQGSEA.